The 22 T cell receptor beta chains listed next were all sequenced from one sample in a study of T cell repertoires in cytomegalovirus infection. TCRdb used MiXCR to reprocess the reads, holding one entry per CDR3 protein. The repertoire holds approximately 490,000 distinct CDR3 sequences, with roughly 12% as singletons. The sample taken for sequencing was PBMCs. The receptors were sampled from a human donor in good health (CMV status not recorded). Some clones in this sample may be carry-over from other donors' samples.

This clonotype was seen many times. The chain has TRBV12-3 or TRBV12-4 and TRBJ1-2; perhaps TRBD1 as D (6 bases). The V gene lost 5 bases and the J gene lost 4 bases, with 14 bases spanning the gap. The CDR3 runs 14 residues. The chain's CDR3 is CASSQGQRFYGYTF. Here the CDR3 DNA reads TGTGCCAGCAGTCAAGGACAGAGATTCTATGGCTACACCTTC.

Points on this clonotype: This may be a read error, as it is one base from a much larger clone. The CDR3 carries no conserved terminal phenylalanine or tryptophan, so it likely arises from a read error. The J gene is TRBJ2-1, the V gene TRBV2; possibly TRBD1 for D (7 bases). The CDR3 is 15 residues long. V was cut by 2 bases and J by 3 bases, with 11 bases left in between. Looked up from germline, CDR1 is SNHLY and CDR2 is FYNNEI. The CDR3 bases are TGTGCCAGCAGTGAACTCCAGGGGGGCTACAATGAGCAGTTCCTC. As protein: CASSELQGGYNEQFL.

This clonotype was counted many times. The CDR3 coding sequence is TGTGCCAGTGGACTAGCGGGGATCTACGAGCAGTACTTC. Its protein product is CASGLAGIYEQYF. The chain is built from TRBV11-1 and TRBJ2-7, with 12 bases lining up with TRBD2. With 9 bases clipped from V and 3 bases from J, the junction kept 3 bases outside the gene matches. The CDR3 extends over 13 amino acids. The germline V gene has CDR1 SGHAT and CDR2 FQDESV (reference sequence).

This clonotype was recorded many times. This sequence joins TRBV7-2 and TRBJ2-7; D tentatively reads TRBD1 or TRBD2 (6 bases each). Trimming shortened V by 2 bases and J by 8 bases, and 16 bases separated the two germline ends. CDR1 is SGHTA and CDR2 is FQGNSA in the germline V gene. This CDR3 is built from 14 residues. For the CDR3, the DNA is TGTGCCAGCAGCTTAATGAGGGGGGACGACCAGCAGTACTTC. It codes for CASSLMRGDDQQYF. The entire variable domain, with the rest obtained from reference TRBV7-2 and TRBJ2-7, is as follows: GAGVSQSPSNKVTEKGKDVELRCDPISGHTALYWYRQSLGQGLEFLIYFQGNSAPDKSGLPSDRFSAERTGGSVSTLTIQRTQQEDSAVYLCASSLMRGDDQQYFGPGTRLTVT.

This clonotype has ten or more counts. The chain joins TRBV5-6 to TRBJ2-5; either TRBD1 or TRBD2 may supply D (5 bases each). The CDR3 consists of 14 residues. Germline CDR1 SGHDT, CDR2 YYEEEE. Deletions cut 3 bases from V and 5 bases from J, with 14 bases between. Here the CDR3 reads CASSWWGPGETQYF. For the CDR3, the DNA is TGTGCCAGCAGCTGGTGGGGCCCGGGGGAGACCCAGTACTTC.

This clonotype was observed a few times. V usage is TRBV4-2 and J usage is TRBJ1-2; possibly TRBD1 for D (6 bases). The CDR3 is made up of 17 amino acids. V shed 1 base and J shed 3 bases, with 18 bases lying between them. Looked up from germline, CDR1 is LGHNA and CDR2 is YNFKEQ. The CDR3 protein is CASSQARGPQGHYGYTF. In DNA, the CDR3 is TGTGCCAGCAGCCAAGCGAGAGGTCCTCAGGGGCACTATGGCTACACCTTC.

The genes are TRBV2 and TRBJ2-3, with TRBD1 matching over 7 bases. V lost 7 bases and J lost 2; bases outside the gene matches: 9. The CDR3 runs to 15 residues. Germline V lookup: CDR1 SNHLY, CDR2 FYNNEI. CDR3 in DNA: TGTGCCAGCATCCTGACAGGGACCCACACAGATACGCAGTATTTT. It specifies CASILTGTHTDTQYF.

This clonotype was recorded many times. The rearrangement uses TRBV6-1 and TRBJ1-4; TRBD1 matches at 7 bases. The CDR3 runs 14 residues. From germline, CDR1 is MNHNS and CDR2 SASEGT. V lost 6 bases to trimming and J lost 8 bases; unmatched junction nucleotides: 9. DNA of the CDR3: TGTGCCAGCAGCTCCACAGGGGCGCGGGAAAAACTGTTTTTT. Protein sequence: CASSSTGAREKLFF.

The rearrangement uses TRBV20-1 and TRBJ1-5; a possible D gene is TRBD1 (5 bases). Per germline, CDR1 DFQATT and CDR2 SNEGSKA (reference sequence). The V and J ends lost 3 bases and 7 bases respectively, with 16 bases between them. The CDR3 length is 14 residues. The CDR3, as DNA: TGCAGTGCTAGTCGGTCAGGGCTGGAGCAGCCCCAGCATTTT. Residues: CSASRSGLEQPQHF.

Note on this clonotype: A much larger clone differs from this one at a single base, so this may be a read error. The rearrangement uses TRBV20-1 and TRBJ2-5, with TRBD2 identical over 13 bases. J was trimmed by 2 bases and V by 7 bases; bases with no gene match: 7. Per germline, CDR1 DFQATT and CDR2 SNEGSKA (reference sequence). The CDR3 runs 15 residues. CDR3 sequence reads: CSDTGLAGLQETQYF. For the CDR3, the DNA is TGCAGTGATACGGGACTAGCGGGGCTACAAGAGACCCAGTACTTC.

In its sample, this clonotype was seen a few times. This rearrangement joins TRBV5-1 to TRBJ2-1; D might be TRBD1 or TRBD2, each matching 5 bases. V was shortened by 0 bases and J by 10 bases, with 14 bases between the two germline ends. Germline lookup yields CDR1 SGHRS and CDR2 YFSETQ. There are 14 residues in the CDR3. This CDR3 is CASSLALRGEEQFF. The CDR3 region has the DNA TGCGCCAGCAGCTTGGCCCTAAGGGGAGAGGAGCAGTTCTTC.

This clonotype was seen repeatedly, ten times or more. This chain connects TRBV5-4 to TRBJ2-1, with TRBD1 matching 8 bases. V was clipped by 5 bases and J by 6 bases; unmatched bases: 10. Germline CDR1 reads SGHNT; CDR2 reads YYREEE (reference sequence). This CDR3 has 15 residues. The CDR3 here is CASSLDRGPTNEQFF. The CDR3 region has the DNA TGTGCCAGCAGTCTCGACAGGGGCCCTACCAATGAGCAGTTCTTC.

This chain connects TRBV20-1 to TRBJ1-5; 8 nucleotides agree with TRBD1. This CDR3 region has 15 residues. Germline loops: CDR1 DFQATT, CDR2 SNEGSKA (reference sequence). V lost 5 bases to trimming and J lost 0 bases; unmatched junction nucleotides: 6. Here the CDR3 DNA reads TGCAGTGCTTACAGGGGGGAGGATAGCAATCAGCCCCAGCATTTT. Amino acid sequence: CSAYRGEDSNQPQHF.

The table lists this clonotype with many counts. This chain joins TRBV12-3 or TRBV12-4 and TRBJ1-1; 8 nucleotides align to TRBD1. Trimming took 5 bases from V and 11 from J; bases not matched to a gene: 10. This CDR3 is built from 13 residues. Here the CDR3 reads CASSPGQGQAAFF. DNA of the CDR3: TGTGCCAGCAGTCCCGGACAGGGTCAAGCGGCTTTCTTT.

V and J are TRBV20-1 and TRBJ2-1; 9 nucleotides line up with TRBD2. Trimming removed 4 bases from V and 10 bases from J; junction bases left unmatched: 11. This CDR3 comprises 14 residues. From germline, CDR1 is DFQATT and CDR2 SNEGSKA (reference sequence). DNA of the CDR3: TGCAGTGCTAAAGCTAGCGGGATACGACGAGAGCAGTTCTTC. It translates to CSAKASGIRREQFF.

This clonotype came up many times. A junction end diverges from the germline sequence, so it may reflect a read error. This rearrangement joins TRBV29-1 to TRBJ2-7; 7 bases match TRBD1. Germline V lookup: CDR1 SQVTM, CDR2 ANQGSEA. The CDR3 length is 14 residues. For the CDR3, the DNA is TGCAGCGTCGAAGGACAGGATAGCTCCTACGAGCAGTACTTC. Translation: CSVEGQDSSYEQYF.

The sample holds a few counts of this clonotype. CDR3 protein: CATSGTGAYEQYF. The DNA of the CDR3 is TGTGCCACTTCCGGGACAGGGGCCTACGAGCAGTACTTC. The chain couples TRBV10-3 to TRBJ2-7, with TRBD1 matching over 10 bases. The CDR3 contains 13 residues. Germline CDR1 reads ENHRY; CDR2 reads SYGVKD. The trim removed 10 bases at V and 2 bases at J, leaving 5 bases unmatched.

The chain employs TRBV4-2 and TRBJ2-2; possible D gene TRBD1, 6 bases. The CDR3 is 17 residues long. CDR1 is LGHNA, CDR2 YNFKEQ, per germline. Trimming took off 0 bases at V and 6 bases at J, with 17 bases between the two ends. The CDR3 reads CASSQDVSQGFAGELFF. In nucleotides, the CDR3 is TGTGCCAGCAGCCAAGATGTTTCACAGGGATTCGCCGGGGAGCTGTTTTTT.

This clonotype appeared a few times. The chain is built from TRBV19 and TRBJ2-5; D remains unclear. V was clipped by 5 bases and J by 7 bases, with 17 bases between them. The length of the CDR3 is 14 residues. In germline, CDR1 is LNHDA, CDR2 SQIVND (reference sequence). The CDR3 sequence: CASSPQHLTVTQYF. DNA of the CDR3: TGTGCCAGTAGTCCCCAACACCTAACAGTGACCCAGTACTTC.

This clonotype appeared many times. V is TRBV11-2 and J is TRBJ1-4; tentatively, D is TRBD1 (6 bases). Germline assignment: CDR1 SGHAT and CDR2 FQNNGV. Trimming cost V 1 base and J 7 bases, with 13 bases left between them. The CDR3 has 15 amino acids. As DNA, the CDR3 is TGTGCCAGCAGCTTAGGCCGCAGGGGAGGTGAAAAACTGTTTTTT. This gives the protein CASSLGRRGGEKLFF. Full variable domain (outside the CDR3, taken from reference TRBV11-2 and TRBJ1-4): EAGVAQSPRYKIIEKRQSVAFWCNPISGHATLYWYQQILGQGPKLLIQFQNNGVVDDSQLPKDRFSAERLKGVDSTLKIQPAKLEDSAVYLCASSLGRRGGEKLFFGSGTQLSVL.

Ten or more counts support this clonotype. This rearrangement joins TRBV28 to TRBJ1-5; TRBD1 agrees at 12 bases. The germline V gene encodes CDR1 MDHEN and CDR2 SYDVKM. The ends lost 2 bases at V and 0 bases at J; junction bases unmatched: 11. The CDR3 covers 20 residues. This CDR3 reads CASSLRDRDRGPYSNQPQHF. The CDR3 DNA reads as TGTGCCAGCAGTTTACGCGACCGGGACAGGGGGCCGTATAGCAATCAGCCCCAGCATTTT.

CDR3 sequence: CSARDGGLADYEQYF. The CDR3 DNA is TGCAGTGCTAGAGATGGGGGGCTAGCGGACTACGAGCAGTACTTC. The chain joins TRBV20-1 to TRBJ2-7, with TRBD2 as a possible D gene (7 bases). The CDR3 contains 15 residues. V lost 0 bases to trimming and J lost 3 bases, with 15 bases between them. Germline V gene lookup returns CDR1 DFQATT and CDR2 SNEGSKA (reference sequence).